This is a list of T cell receptor beta chains from one sample in a study of blood T cells in healthy people across ages. TCRdb recomputed calls from the 5' RACE reads with MiXCR, one row per CDR3 protein. The data hold about 1.6 million distinct CDR3 sequences, with roughly 32% observed a single time. The specimen was blood. The source of these receptors is a woman in her 30s in good health. Each CDR3 is given without its conserved first and last residue. Fields, in order: J gene, V gene, clone size, CDR3 protein. Only some rows state a clone size, as once, few, many or a class for expanded clones.

TRBJ2-1 | TRBV4-1 | many | ASIQSLAMSSYNEQF
TRBJ1-2 | TRBV20-1 | NA | SAGTTPTYGYT
TRBJ2-1 | TRBV13 | NA | ASNQQHGLADYNEQF
TRBJ2-7 | TRBV12-3/TRBV12-4 | many | ASSLEGLSEQY
TRBJ2-7 | TRBV27 | NA | ASIGLAGSSYNEQY
TRBJ2-1 | TRBV20-1 | NA | SASGNPNEQF
TRBJ2-7 | TRBV20-1 | few | SATLTHRAGYEQY
TRBJ2-3 | TRBV4-1 | NA | ASSQAPPADTQY
TRBJ2-3 | TRBV4-1 | few | ASSLRGSGVTDTQY
TRBJ1-1 | TRBV7-6 | few | ASSLEAGPTNTEAF
TRBJ2-5 | TRBV12-3/TRBV12-4 | NA | ASRFGQGIEETQY
TRBJ1-5 | TRBV27 | NA | AGSSRGLNQPQH
TRBJ2-7 | TRBV4-1 | few | ASSQAPPTSATHEQY
NA | TRBV20-1 | few | SASGQGNFYEQY
TRBJ2-7 | TRBV4-3 | NA | ASSQDRDDAYEQY
TRBJ1-5 | TRBV20-1 | NA | SARDRERYGNQPQH
TRBJ1-1 | TRBV6-5 | few | ASSYSGSSGGNTEAF
TRBJ2-7 | TRBV12-3/TRBV12-4 | many | ASSLTSPEQY
TRBJ2-7 | TRBV7-2 | many | ASSLDGGGTYEQY
TRBJ2-7 | TRBV29-1 | few | SVDWFSGGRYEQY
TRBJ2-5 | TRBV29-1 | many | SGQGFEETQY
TRBJ2-7 | TRBV4-1 | NA | ASRTRDLDYEQY
TRBJ1-1 | TRBV4-1 | few | ASSQDPRGLLNTEAF
TRBJ2-7 | TRBV27 | NA | ASSHWGGTYEQY
TRBJ2-1 | TRBV3-1 | many | ASSPRDSPYNEQF
TRBJ1-1 | TRBV3-1 | many | ASSPLGGNTEAF
TRBJ2-1 | TRBV20-1 | few | SASSGRGGYNEQF
TRBJ2-2 | TRBV20-1 | NA | SAIGTVAPRSRTGELF
TRBJ2-3 | TRBV6-5 | NA | ASSLANWGGTQY
TRBJ1-1 | TRBV4-1 | NA | ASSAGGTDTEAF
TRBJ2-1 | TRBV7-9 | NA | ASRPTPGLRSIENEQF
TRBJ1-2 | TRBV2 | few | ASSEDSYYGYT
TRBJ1-2 | TRBV4-2 | NA | ASSHTSVGDKHVSYGYT
TRBJ2-7 | TRBV21-1 | NA | ASSKDRLAGGYEQY
TRBJ2-1 | TRBV7-2 | many | ASSSGQGVYNEQF
TRBJ2-7 | TRBV6-2/TRBV6-3 | few | ASSYLKGNEQY
TRBJ1-1 | TRBV5-1 | few | ASSLRTDNTEAF
TRBJ2-1 | TRBV18 | NA | ASSPRAGGPTYNEQF
TRBJ1-1 | TRBV6-1 | NA | ASSPTWDTEAF
TRBJ2-5 | TRBV10-2 | NA | ASSEWAQETQY
TRBJ2-4 | TRBV3-1 | few | ASQVAPGQTIQY
TRBJ2-1 | TRBV29-1 | many | SVEEGAAYNEQF
TRBJ1-1 | TRBV20-1 | NA | SATGQHTEAF
TRBJ1-2 | TRBV5-6 | NA | ASSLGNPNGYT
TRBJ1-2 | TRBV29-1 | few | SVWGLDYGYT
TRBJ2-7 | TRBV20-1 | NA | SARDPGQVYEQY
TRBJ2-7 | TRBV30 | NA | AWSRAGRDEQY
TRBJ2-3 | TRBV15 | NA | ATSREQRTDTQY
TRBJ2-6 | TRBV18 | NA | AGSPSSTGAGANVLT
TRBJ2-7 | TRBV6-1 | NA | ASKTGDLYWDEQY